Following are 29 T cell receptor beta chains from one sample sequenced in a study of shared clonotypes between healthy human individuals. Assay used: immunoSEQ multiplex PCR; TCRdb lists only in-frame clones, some missing. This sample has about 2 million clones, with around 96% found just once. In the naive CD8 group, cells lacked CD45RO and were positively selected for CCR7, so terminally differentiated effector memory CD45RA+ cells were left out. The sequenced material came from naive CD8+ T cells sorted from blood. The source of these receptors is a young man in good health.

This clone was found once. This specimen includes other DNA sequences encoding the same CDR3. The chain carries TRBV27 and TRBJ1-5, with a tentative D call TRBD1 (6 bases). The CDR3 covers 14 residues. V was trimmed by 4 bases and J by 5 bases, leaving 12 bases between them. CDR1 is MNHEY, CDR2 SMNVEV, per germline (reference sequence). In DNA form, the CDR3 reads TGTGCCAGCAGTTCAACAGGGTCTTATCAGCCCCAGCATTTT. This translates into CASSSTGSYQPQHF.

The chain links TRBV19 to TRBJ2-3, with 9 bases fitting TRBD2. J lost 1 base, V lost 4 bases, and 0 bases had no gene match. CDR1 is LNHDA and CDR2 is SQIVND in the germline V gene (reference sequence). CDR3 size: 14 residues. The CDR3 loop is CASSKREGTDTQYF. CDR3 coding DNA: TGTGCCAGTAGTAAGCGGGAGGGCACAGATACGCAGTATTTT.

A word on this clone: The sample holds other DNA sequences that translate to the same CDR3. The chain is built from TRBV2 and TRBJ2-1; TRBD2 matches 13 bases. The CDR3 covers 16 residues. The V and J ends lost 4 bases and 2 bases, in that order; junction bases with no gene match: 2. Germline assignment: CDR1 SNHLY and CDR2 FYNNEI. Here the CDR3 reads CASSGLAGGTYNEQFF. Here the CDR3 DNA reads TGTGCCAGCAGTGGACTAGCGGGGGGTACCTACAATGAGCAGTTCTTC.

The genes are TRBV6-1 and TRBJ2-7; D unclear. Germline CDR1 MNHNS, CDR2 SASEGT. V lost 10 bases, J lost 1 base, and 14 bases lay in between. The CDR3 consists of 13 residues. As DNA, the CDR3 is TGTGCCACCGACCATGTAGATTCCTACGAGCAGTACTTC. Its translation is CATDHVDSYEQYF.

This clone was picked up one time. V and J are TRBV21-1 and TRBJ1-1; the table's D call, TRBD1, has no DNA check behind it. TRBV21-1 counts as a pseudogene. The CDR3 spans 18 residues. CDR3: CASAMLYGQDRRNTEAFF. The CDR3 bases are TGTGCCAGCGCCATGTTGTACGGACAGGATCGTAGGAACACTGAAGCTTTCTTT.

This chain connects TRBV7-9 to TRBJ1-5; D possibly corresponds to TRBD1 (6 bases). The CDR3 totals 15 residues. Germline V CDR1 and CDR2: SEHNR, FQNEAQ (reference sequence). Trimming removed 4 bases from V and 4 bases from J, with 14 bases in between. The CDR3 is CASSSEDRINQPQHF. CDR3 nucleotides: TGTGCCAGCAGCTCCGAGGACAGAATTAATCAGCCCCAGCATTTT.

The rearrangement uses TRBV5-1 and TRBJ2-7, with TRBD2 matching over 8 bases. This CDR3 is 15 amino acids long. V gave up 4 bases and J gave up 1 base; unmatched junction bases: 7. CDR1 and CDR2 (germline): SGHRS, YFSETQ. The CDR3 region is CASSLGLALSYEQYF. CDR3 DNA sequence: TGCGCCAGCAGCCTCGGACTAGCCCTATCCTACGAGCAGTACTTC.

The V gene is TRBV6-1, the J gene TRBJ2-7; weak D call: TRBD1 (5 bases). CDR1 and CDR2 from the germline V gene are MNHNS and SASEGT. Trimming pared 7 bases from V and 0 bases from J, leaving 13 bases between. The CDR3 extends over 14 amino acids. CDR3 sequence reads: CASNQDISSYEQYF. The DNA of the CDR3 is TGTGCCAGCAACCAGGACATCAGCTCCTACGAGCAGTACTTC.

The rearrangement uses TRBV15 and TRBJ1-1, with D unresolved. The V gene lost 1 base and the J gene lost 0 bases, with 6 bases spanning the gap. The germline V gene has CDR1 LNHNV and CDR2 YYDKDF (reference sequence). This CDR3 has 14 amino acids. The CDR3 here is CATSRVYVNTEAFF. The CDR3 DNA is TGTGCCACCAGCAGAGTTTACGTGAACACTGAAGCTTTCTTT.

The genes are TRBV4-3 and TRBJ2-5; no firm D call. Germline V gene data show CDR1 as LGHNA and CDR2 as YSLEER. CDR3 length: 13 amino acids. Deletions cut 0 bases from V and 6 bases from J, with 8 bases between. The CDR3 region is CASSQDLGKTQYF. CDR3 nucleotide sequence: TGCGCCAGCAGCCAAGACCTGGGGAAGACCCAGTACTTC.

The chain joins TRBV7-9 to TRBJ2-7, with D perhaps TRBD1 or TRBD2 (5 bases each). Trimming stripped 5 bases from V and 6 bases from J, with 26 bases between. The CDR3 spans 17 residues. Per germline, CDR1 SEHNR and CDR2 FQNEAQ (reference sequence). CDR3 bases: TGTGCCAGCAGCCCCCGGAGTATACCGGGACCTGTGGGCGAGCAGTACTTC. Translated: CASSPRSIPGPVGEQYF. Drawing the rest from reference TRBV7-9 and TRBJ2-7, the complete variable domain is DTGVSQNPRHKITKRGQNVTFRCDPISEHNRLYWYRQTLGQGPEFLTYFQNEAQLEKSRLLSDRFSAERPKGSFSTLEIQRTEQGDSAMYLCASSPRSIPGPVGEQYFGPGTRLTVT.

DNA of the CDR3: TGTGCCAGAAGCTACCCGGGGAACACTGAAGCTTTCTTT. Translating it yields CARSYPGNTEAFF. The genes are TRBV7-5 and TRBJ1-1. TRBV7-5 is a pseudogene segment. The CDR3 runs to 13 residues.

The chain has TRBV21-1 and TRBJ2-3; TRBD2 is the table's D call, not checked against the DNA. TRBV21-1 is a recognized pseudogene. This CDR3 is 17 amino acids long. The chain's CDR3 is CASSTPPSGRVVDTQYF. The CDR3 bases are TGTGCCAGCAGCACCCCTCCTAGCGGGAGGGTCGTAGATACGCAGTATTTT.

V and J are TRBV9 and TRBJ2-5, with D possibly TRBD1 on 6 matching bases. Germline V gene sequence: CDR1 SGDLS, CDR2 YYNGEE. V dropped 4 bases and J dropped 1 base, with 11 bases sitting between them. The CDR3 length is 14 residues. The CDR3 DNA reads as TGTGCCAGCAGCCCGGGACATATCCAAGAGACCCAGTACTTC. This sequence encodes CASSPGHIQETQYF.

The gene calls are TRBV5-6 and TRBJ1-1; D unclear. This CDR3 is built from 14 residues. Trimming took off 2 bases at V and 1 base at J, with 9 bases between the two ends. Germline loops: CDR1 SGHDT, CDR2 YYEEEE. The CDR3 loop is CASSFGHPNTEAFF. The CDR3, as DNA: TGTGCCAGCAGCTTTGGCCACCCGAACACTGAAGCTTTCTTT.

The V call is TRBV5-6, the J call TRBJ2-2, with 9 nucleotides matching TRBD1. Germline values: CDR1 SGHDT, CDR2 YYEEEE. V lost 4 bases, J lost 12 bases, and 7 bases stayed unmatched. The CDR3 is 13 amino acids. The DNA of the CDR3 is TGTGCCAGCAGCATTAGGACAGGGGTGAAGCTGTTTTTT. As protein: CASSIRTGVKLFF.

For this clone: At one of its ends the junction is not consistent with the germline gene, which may arise from a read error. The J gene is TRBJ2-1, the V gene TRBV7-7; 8 nucleotides align to TRBD2. The CDR3 is made up of 15 amino acids. Germline CDR1 is SSHAT and CDR2 is FNYEAQ (reference sequence). CDR3 residues: CASSLEVAGNNEQFF. The CDR3 DNA reads TGTGCTAGCAGCTTAGAGGTAGCGGGAAACAATGAGCAGTTCTTC.

The V call is TRBV5-6, the J call TRBJ2-1, with 10 bases that match TRBD2. This CDR3 contains 17 residues. The J segment lost 7 bases and the V segment lost 0 bases, leaving 10 bases of the junction unmatched. Germline-derived CDR1 and CDR2 are SGHDT and YYEEEE. The CDR3 sequence: CASSLGASGSVRNEQFF. The CDR3 region has the DNA TGTGCCAGCAGCTTGGGTGCTAGCGGGAGTGTTCGGAATGAGCAGTTCTTC.

V usage is TRBV7-2 and J usage is TRBJ2-1, with 8 bases identical to TRBD2. Germline V lookup: CDR1 SGHTA, CDR2 FQGNSA. After removal of 0 bases from V and 5 bases from J, the junction contained 3 bases not matched to a gene. This CDR3 comprises 15 residues. CDR3 in amino acids: CASSLASGLDNEQFF. In DNA form, the CDR3 reads TGTGCCAGCAGCTTAGCATCGGGACTAGACAATGAGCAGTTCTTC.

The gene calls are TRBV5-1 and TRBJ2-1, with TRBD2 matching over 9 bases. The CDR3 is made up of 16 amino acids. V was pared by 0 bases and J by 8 bases, with 9 bases of the junction left unmatched. The germline CDR1 and CDR2 sequences are SGHRS and YFSETQ. DNA of the CDR3: TGCGCCAGCAGCTTGGATGCGGGAGGGCCGGGCGATGAGCAGTTCTTC. Translation: CASSLDAGGPGDEQFF.

Concerning this clone: This same CDR3 is encoded by further DNA sequences in the sample. The chain uses TRBV7-9 and TRBJ1-1, with D unresolved. CDR3 length equals 14 residues. The V end lost 1 base, the J end lost 0 bases, and 6 bases lay between the germline ends. Germline assignment: CDR1 SEHNR and CDR2 FQNEAQ (reference sequence). The CDR3 is CASSLEGLNTEAFF. The CDR3 DNA follows: TGTGCCAGCAGCTTAGAAGGTTTGAACACTGAAGCTTTCTTT.

The chain recombines TRBV10-3 with TRBJ1-6; TRBD1 matches at 8 bases. The J segment lost 8 bases and the V segment lost 6 bases, leaving 6 bases of the junction unmatched. The germline V gene has CDR1 ENHRY and CDR2 SYGVKD. This CDR3 has 14 residues. The CDR3 DNA reads as TGTGCCATCAGGACTGCGACAGGGGATTCACCCCTCCACTTT. This translates into CAIRTATGDSPLHF.

Worth noting for this clone: Distinct nucleotide sequences in the sample also encode this CDR3. The V call is TRBV4-1, the J call TRBJ2-3, with D unresolved. The germline V and J ends were trimmed by 3 bases and 1 base, with 5 bases remaining between them. The germline V gene encodes CDR1 MGHRA and CDR2 YSYEKL. The CDR3 spans 13 residues. Here the CDR3 reads CASSQAGTDTQYF. CDR3 coding DNA: TGCGCCAGCAGCCAGGCCGGCACAGATACGCAGTATTTT.

V is TRBV7-8 and J is TRBJ1-5, with TRBD1 matching 7 bases. V was pared by 5 bases and J by 0 bases, with 10 bases of the junction left unmatched. Germline CDR1 SGHVS, CDR2 FQNEAQ. This CDR3 region has 17 residues. CDR3 amino acids: CASSIRDSDYSNQPQHF. CDR3 nucleotides: TGTGCCAGCAGCATACGGGACAGCGATTATAGCAATCAGCCCCAGCATTTT.

The genes are TRBV2 and TRBJ2-7; D is unclear. V was pared by 4 bases and J by 3 bases, with 10 bases between. The germline CDR1 and CDR2 sequences are SNHLY and FYNNEI. This CDR3 is built from 13 residues. CDR3 in amino acids: CASSVTGDYEQYF. The CDR3 DNA sequence: TGTGCCAGCAGTGTGACTGGCGACTACGAGCAGTACTTC. The full variable domain, completed using reference TRBV2 and TRBJ2-7, is EPEVTQTPSHQVTQMGQEVILRCVPISNHLYFYWYRQILGQKVEFLVSFYNNEISEKSEIFDDQFSVERPDGSNFTLKIRSTKLEDSAMYFCASSVTGDYEQYFGPGTRLTVT.

This chain links TRBV9 with TRBJ1-4; D remains ambiguous. The V and J ends lost 0 bases and 7 bases respectively, with 13 bases between them. Germline CDR1 is SGDLS and CDR2 is YYNGEE. CDR3 size: 15 residues. The CDR3 nucleotides read TGTGCCAGCAGCGTAGGGGGTGCCACGGCTGAAAAACTGTTTTTT. Protein: CASSVGGATAEKLFF.

The genes are TRBV10-2 and TRBJ2-5; maybe TRBD1 (6 bases). Per the germline V gene, CDR1 is WSHSY and CDR2 is SAAADI. Trimming shortened V by 10 bases and J by 4 bases, and 16 bases separated the two germline ends. This CDR3 contains 13 residues. Here the CDR3 DNA reads TGCGCCATCGGCGAGGACAGCGGAGAGACCCAGTACTTC. Residues: CAIGEDSGETQYF.

Turning to this clone: This sample includes further DNA sequences coding for the same CDR3. The rearrangement uses TRBV7-9 and TRBJ2-3; 7 positions agree with TRBD2. The CDR3 has 16 amino acids. The germline gives CDR1 SEHNR, CDR2 FQNEAQ (reference sequence). V shed 0 bases and J 5 bases; nucleotides not matched to a gene: 8. CDR3 loop: CASSLALAGEGDTQYF. The CDR3, as DNA: TGTGCCAGCAGCTTAGCCCTCGCGGGAGAAGGAGATACGCAGTATTTT.

The V gene is TRBV7-9, the J gene TRBJ1-1, with 9 bases aligning to TRBD1. V trimming: 6 bases; J trimming: 4 bases; junction bases outside the gene matches: 9. CDR1 is SEHNR and CDR2 is FQNEAQ in the germline V gene (reference sequence). CDR3 length: 15 amino acids. The CDR3 spells CASRSGTGTGTEAFF. The CDR3 DNA reads as TGTGCCAGCAGGTCCGGGACAGGGACGGGCACTGAAGCTTTCTTT.